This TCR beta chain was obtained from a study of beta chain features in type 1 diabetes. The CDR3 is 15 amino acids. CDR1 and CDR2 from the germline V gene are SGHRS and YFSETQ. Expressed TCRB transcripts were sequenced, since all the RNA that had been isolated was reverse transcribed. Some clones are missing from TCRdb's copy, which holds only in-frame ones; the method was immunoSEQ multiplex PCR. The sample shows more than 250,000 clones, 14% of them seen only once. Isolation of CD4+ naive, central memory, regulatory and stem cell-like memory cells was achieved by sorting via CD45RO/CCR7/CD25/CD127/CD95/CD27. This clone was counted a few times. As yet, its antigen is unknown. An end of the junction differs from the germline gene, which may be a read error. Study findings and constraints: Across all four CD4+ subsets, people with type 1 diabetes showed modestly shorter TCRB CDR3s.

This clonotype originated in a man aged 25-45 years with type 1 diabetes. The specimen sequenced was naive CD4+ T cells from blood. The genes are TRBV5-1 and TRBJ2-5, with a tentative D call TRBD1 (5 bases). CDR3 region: CASSSAGQTQESQYF. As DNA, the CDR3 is TGCGCCAGCAGCTCCGCAGGACAAACACAAGAGTCCCAGTACTTC.